Below, 5 T cell receptor beta chains from the same sample are listed, as sequenced in a study of blood T cells in healthy people across ages. It was with a sample-barcoded 5' primer and a J-beta primer mix that a second PCR of roughly 7 to 12 cycles was run. In TCRdb, the 5' RACE reads were re-called with MiXCR into one record per CDR3 protein. The sample lists approximately 940,000 distinct CDR3 sequences; roughly 48% were seen once. The sample taken for sequencing was blood. These receptors all come from a man aged 25 to 45 in good health.

The genes are TRBV30 and TRBJ1-1; no reliable D call. This CDR3 is built from 13 residues. The germline V gene has CDR1 GTSNPN and CDR2 SVGIG (reference sequence). The V and J ends lost 0 bases and 3 bases respectively, with 8 bases between them. CDR3 nucleotides: TGTGCCTGGAGTGTAAGGGCGGACACTGAAGCTTTCTTT. Translated: CAWSVRADTEAFF.

This clonotype was observed a handful of times. The rearrangement links TRBV7-2 to TRBJ2-5; D is ambiguous. V gave up 1 base and J gave up 13 bases, with 13 bases separating them. CDR1 and CDR2 from the germline V gene are SGHTA and FQGNSA. The CDR3 has 12 amino acids. The DNA for the CDR3 is TGTGCCAGCAGCTTAGGCGCCGGGCGACCGTACTTC. Translated: CASSLGAGRPYF. Combining the CDR3 with reference TRBV7-2 and TRBJ2-5 gives the whole variable domain GAGVSQSPSNKVTEKGKDVELRCDPISGHTALYWYRQSLGQGLEFLIYFQGNSAPDKSGLPSDRFSAERTGGSVSTLTIQRTQQEDSAVYLCASSLGAGRPYFGPGTRLLVL.

V and J are TRBV9 and TRBJ1-1; D is uncertain. Trimming left V 4 bases short and J 4 bases short, with 11 bases between. This CDR3 region has 13 residues. CDR1 and CDR2 (germline): SGDLS, YYNGEE. CDR3 in DNA: TGTGCCAGCAGCTTCATGTGGGGCACTGAAGCTTTCTTT. The encoded protein is CASSFMWGTEAFF.

This chain connects TRBV7-2 to TRBJ1-5; TRBD1 matches 9 bases. Germline lookup yields CDR1 SGHTA and CDR2 FQGNSA. The CDR3 covers 14 residues. With V trimmed by 4 bases and J by 6 bases, 4 bases remained unmatched. The CDR3 DNA reads as TGTGCCAGCAGCTGGGACAGGGCGGGTCAGCCCCAGCATTTT. This codes for CASSWDRAGQPQHF.

This clonotype was detected once. The chain couples TRBV3-1 to TRBJ2-7; 9 positions match TRBD1. V lost 10 bases and J lost 5; bases outside the gene matches: 12. CDR3 length: 14 amino acids. Germline lookup yields CDR1 LGHDT and CDR2 YNNKEL (reference sequence). The CDR3 nucleotides read TGTGCCACCGGGATCCGGGACAGGGACCACGAGCAGTACTTC. It yields the protein CATGIRDRDHEQYF.